This paragraph reports one T cell receptor beta chain. The CDR3 consists of 17 residues. The data were obtained in a study of blood T cell repertoires in COVID-19. Using immunoSEQ multiplex PCR, the repertoire was profiled, and TCRdb retains in-frame clones only, with some absent. The repertoire includes about 220,000 clones, about 88% of them detected once, and just over 2.5% sits in the top ten. Sequencing was performed on PBMCs or T cells enriched from blood (not recorded which). This TCR came from a woman in her thirties who had recovered from COVID-19. The genes are TRBV21-1 and TRBJ2-7; the table's D call, TRBD2, was not checked against the DNA. TRBV21-1 is annotated as a pseudogene. As DNA, the CDR3 is TGTGCCAGCAGCAAAAGGATCGGACTCACTTCCTCCTACGAGCAGTACTTC. This encodes CASSKRIGLTSSYEQYF.